The 26 T cell receptor beta chains presented below share a single source sample, sequenced in a study of cytomegalovirus exposure and HLA in healthy donors. The PCR contained 60 Vbeta and 13 Jbeta primers. Profiled with immunoSEQ multiplex PCR; TCRdb holds only in-frame clones, not every one. The table shows around 190,000 clones, with roughly 79% occurring only once. What was sequenced was PBMCs. These receptors all come from a man younger than 45 in good health and CMV-seronegative.

The chain has TRBV6-1 and TRBJ1-5; D remains ambiguous. CDR1 is MNHNS and CDR2 is SASEGT in the germline V gene. Trimming took off 10 bases at V and 5 bases at J, with 12 bases between the two ends. This CDR3 is built from 12 residues. This CDR3 reads CATPGEDQPQHF. The DNA for the CDR3 is TGTGCCACCCCTGGGGAGGATCAGCCCCAGCATTTT.

V gene TRBV2 combines with J gene TRBJ2-1, with 8 bases matching TRBD2. With V trimmed by 4 bases and J by 9 bases, 11 bases remained unmatched. Germline V CDR1 and CDR2: SNHLY, FYNNEI. The CDR3 loop spans 15 amino acids. The CDR3 protein is CASSGAGGRGGEQFF. DNA for the CDR3: TGTGCCAGCAGTGGGGCGGGAGGTAGAGGAGGTGAGCAGTTCTTC.

This sequence joins TRBV11-2 and TRBJ2-5, with D unresolved. Trimming took off 2 bases at V and 7 bases at J, with 5 bases between the two ends. This CDR3 has 11 amino acids. Germline V gives CDR1 SGHAT, CDR2 FQNNGV. In DNA form, the CDR3 reads TGTGCCAGCAGCTTATACGGGACCCAGTACTTC. Encoded protein: CASSLYGTQYF.

V usage is TRBV18 and J usage is TRBJ2-2; TRBD2 matches at 13 bases. After removal of 3 bases from V and 6 bases from J, the junction contained 4 bases not matched to a gene. CDR3 size: 16 residues. Germline V gene sequence: CDR1 KGHSH, CDR2 LQKENI. The CDR3 nucleotides are TGTGCCAGCTCACCCGGACTAGCGGGAGTTGCCGGGGAGCTGTTTTTT. Encoded protein: CASSPGLAGVAGELFF.

The chain joins TRBV28 to TRBJ2-2; 11 bases fit TRBD2. Germline V gives CDR1 MDHEN, CDR2 SYDVKM. The CDR3 is 15 amino acids. The V and J ends lost 6 bases and 1 base, in that order; junction bases with no gene match: 1. The CDR3 DNA sequence: TGTGCCAGCAGAGGGACTAGCGGGAACACCGGGGAGCTGTTTTTT. Amino acids: CASRGTSGNTGELFF.

The gene calls are TRBV4-1 and TRBJ2-7; 8 bases fit TRBD2. With V trimmed by 7 bases and J by 2 bases, 13 bases remained unmatched. The germline CDR1 and CDR2 sequences are MGHRA and YSYEKL. The CDR3 is 16 amino acids. The CDR3 here is CASNMAGGLDPYEQYF. The CDR3 DNA sequence: TGCGCCAGCAACATGGCCGGGGGACTAGACCCCTACGAGCAGTACTTC.

The chain is built from TRBV11-3 and TRBJ2-3, with TRBD2 as a possible D gene (5 bases). Looked up from germline, CDR1 is SGHNT and CDR2 is YENEEA. V gave up 5 bases and J gave up 10 bases, with 13 bases separating them. This CDR3 spans 12 amino acids. As DNA, the CDR3 is TGTGCCAGCAGCGAGGGTCCGCGGCCGCAGTATTTT. It encodes CASSEGPRPQYF.

The rearrangement uses TRBV5-6 and TRBJ2-2; 9 positions agree with TRBD1. V lost 10 bases and J lost 5; bases outside the gene matches: 6. The germline V gene encodes CDR1 SGHDT and CDR2 YYEEEE. CDR3 length equals 13 residues. The CDR3 region has the DNA TGTGCCGGGGCCGGGACAGGGACCGGGGAGCTGTTTTTT. Translating gives CAGAGTGTGELFF.

In this sample, this clone turned up a few times. This chain uses TRBV5-1 with TRBJ2-1, with a weak D call TRBD2 (5 bases). The CDR3 runs to 13 residues. CDR1 and CDR2 from the germline V gene are SGHRS and YFSETQ. With 4 bases removed from V and 8 bases from J, the gap between germline ends came to 13 bases. The chain's CDR3 is CASSHGGFDEQFF. CDR3 DNA: TGCGCCAGCAGCCACGGCGGGTTTGATGAGCAGTTCTTC.

V and J are TRBV9 and TRBJ2-1; tentatively, D is TRBD2 (6 bases). CDR1 and CDR2 from the germline V gene are SGDLS and YYNGEE. The ends were cut back, 3 bases at V and 1 base at J, with 14 bases in the middle. The CDR3 has 16 amino acids. The CDR3 DNA sequence: TGTGCCAGCAGCGAAATGATTAGCGGTTCCTACAATGAGCAGTTCTTC. Its protein is CASSEMISGSYNEQFF.

There are a few counts of this clone. The V and J genes are TRBV7-8 and TRBJ2-7; 12 bases agree with TRBD2. Germline CDR1 and CDR2: SGHVS and FQNEAQ. This CDR3 is built from 15 residues. The V gene end was trimmed by 4 bases and the J gene end by 4 bases; junction bases not matched to a gene: 5. CDR3 DNA sequence: TGTGCCAGCAGCTCTGAGACTAGCGGGAGTTACGAGCAGTACTTC. It is translated as CASSSETSGSYEQYF.

The chain is built from TRBV11-3 and TRBJ1-5; D remains unclear. Trimming cost V 8 bases and J 0 bases, with 11 bases left between them. Germline V gene lookup returns CDR1 SGHNT and CDR2 YENEEA. The CDR3 spans 14 residues. The CDR3 region has the DNA TGTGCCAGCCCCGTAGATTATAGCAATCAGCCCCAGCATTTT. This encodes CASPVDYSNQPQHF.

This clone showed up just once. The chain employs TRBV7-9 and TRBJ2-7; 10 bases map to TRBD2. The V gene's germline CDR1 is SEHNR and CDR2 FQNEAQ (reference sequence). CDR3 length: 16 residues. The junction had 9 bases not matched to a gene; V was cut back by 5 bases and J by 2 bases. This CDR3 reads CASSASIAGGAYEQYF. The DNA for the CDR3 is TGTGCCAGCAGCGCGTCAATAGCGGGAGGTGCCTACGAGCAGTACTTC.

The chain carries TRBV14 and TRBJ1-1, with 9 bases that match TRBD1. The V segment lost 0 bases and the J segment 7 bases; nucleotides outside the gene matches: 9. There are 16 residues in the CDR3. Germline V lookup: CDR1 SGHDN, CDR2 FVKESK. This CDR3 reads CASSQDPRDRVDEAFF. The CDR3 DNA is TGTGCCAGCAGCCAAGACCCCCGGGACAGGGTGGATGAAGCTTTCTTT.

The rearrangement links TRBV5-8 to TRBJ1-6, with D unresolved. CDR1 and CDR2 from the germline V gene are SGHTS and YDEGEE. The V gene lost 4 bases and the J gene lost 14 bases, with 13 bases spanning the gap. The CDR3 contains 12 residues. CDR3 sequence: CASSLSGYALHF. DNA of the CDR3: TGTGCCAGCAGCCTGTCGGGGTACGCCCTCCACTTT.

The gene calls are TRBV6-1 and TRBJ2-1; a possible D gene is TRBD1 (5 bases). Germline values: CDR1 MNHNS, CDR2 SASEGT. Trimming removed 6 bases at V and 2 bases at J, with 14 bases between. The CDR3 spans 15 residues. CDR3 amino acids: CASRTNRSPYNEQFF. The CDR3 bases are TGTGCCAGCAGGACAAACAGGTCCCCCTACAATGAGCAGTTCTTC.

Only one count was recorded for this clone. The chain has TRBV19 and TRBJ2-1; 11 bases are a match to TRBD1. The CDR3 has 15 amino acids. CDR1 and CDR2 (germline): LNHDA, SQIVND (reference sequence). J was trimmed by 9 bases and V by 8 bases; bases with no gene match: 12. Here the CDR3 DNA reads TGTGCCAGTCACGAAGGACAGGGGGCGCGAGGTGAGCAGTTCTTC. Its protein product is CASHEGQGARGEQFF.

The chain carries TRBV28 and TRBJ2-3; 10 bases map to TRBD2. The germline gives CDR1 MDHEN, CDR2 SYDVKM. Trimming at V came to 5 bases and at J to 2 bases, leaving 4 bases not matched to a gene. This CDR3 has 15 residues. CDR3 protein: CASSLTSGPTDTQYF. CDR3 nucleotides: TGTGCCAGCAGTCTGACTAGCGGGCCCACAGATACGCAGTATTTT. Looking up the rest from reference TRBV28 and TRBJ2-3 gives the full variable domain: DVKVTQSSRYLVKRTGEKVFLECVQDMDHENMFWYRQDPGLGLRLIYFSYDVKMKEKGDIPEGYSVSREKKERFSLILESASTNQTSMYLCASSLTSGPTDTQYFGPGTRLTVL.

Written as DNA, the CDR3 is TGTGCCAGCAGTCAAGCGGAGGGGACTGAAGCTTTCTTT. Encoded protein: CASSQAEGTEAFF. The J gene is TRBJ1-1, the V gene TRBV5-5; D may be TRBD1 (5 bases). The CDR3 extends over 13 amino acids. CDR1 is SGHKS and CDR2 is YYEKEE in the germline V gene (reference sequence). The V end lost 5 bases, the J end lost 5 bases, and 13 bases lay between the germline ends. The variable domain in full, with the rest retrieved from reference TRBV5-5 and TRBJ1-1, is DAGVTQSPTHLIKTRGQQVTLRCSPISGHKSVSWYQQVLGQGPQFIFQYYEKEERGRGNFPDRFSARQFPNYSSELNVNALLLGDSALYLCASSQAEGTEAFFGQGTRLTVV.

The CDR3 sequence: CASSTRSAGGIDEQFF. The CDR3 DNA reads TGTGCCAGCAGTACCCGGTCAGCGGGAGGCATTGATGAGCAGTTCTTC. The chain links TRBV2 to TRBJ2-1, with TRBD2 matching 9 bases. V was clipped by 5 bases and J by 8 bases; unmatched bases: 13. The CDR3 length is 16 residues. Germline CDR1 reads SNHLY; CDR2 reads FYNNEI.

In its sample, this clone was seen once. The J gene is TRBJ2-6, the V gene TRBV19, with D possibly matching TRBD1 (5 bases). The V gene lost 4 bases and the J gene lost 0 bases, with 10 bases spanning the gap. The CDR3 contains 16 residues. The germline V gene has CDR1 LNHDA and CDR2 SQIVND (reference sequence). The DNA for the CDR3 is TGTGCCAGTAGTAGAGGACAAGCCTCTGGGGCCAACGTCCTGACTTTC. This encodes CASSRGQASGANVLTF.

The chain recombines TRBV15 with TRBJ2-7; 9 nucleotides line up with TRBD2. Per germline, CDR1 LNHNV and CDR2 YYDKDF (reference sequence). CDR3 length: 15 amino acids. V shed 5 bases, J shed 2 bases, and the junction held 7 bases outside the gene matches. The CDR3 here is CATSSAGLATYEQYF. DNA of the CDR3: TGTGCCACCAGCTCTGCAGGACTAGCGACCTACGAGCAGTACTTC.

In its sample, this clone was seen a few times. The J gene is TRBJ2-1, the V gene TRBV6-4; perhaps TRBD2 as D (5 bases). This CDR3 has 13 residues. V dropped 4 bases and J dropped 6 bases, with 10 bases sitting between them. The germline CDR1 and CDR2 sequences are MRHNA and SNTAGT. Written as DNA, the CDR3 is TGTGCCAGCAGTGCGGACTCACGCAATGAGCAGTTCTTC. It specifies CASSADSRNEQFF.

J is TRBJ2-1 and V is TRBV2; D might be TRBD2 (7 bases). The V and J ends lost 8 bases and 9 bases respectively, with 11 bases between them. Looked up from germline, CDR1 is SNHLY and CDR2 is FYNNEI. This CDR3 region has 11 residues. CDR3 nucleotides: TGTGCCAGCCAAGGGGGGGGTGAGCAGTTCTTC. Protein: CASQGGGEQFF.

The V call is TRBV9, the J call TRBJ2-7; TRBD2 aligns across 9 bases. The CDR3 contains 14 residues. The germline V gene has CDR1 SGDLS and CDR2 YYNGEE. After removal of 4 bases from V and 5 bases from J, the junction contained 7 bases not matched to a gene. The CDR3 nucleotides read TGTGCCAGCAGCCCCGGTCTAGCGGGACACGAGCAGTACTTC. This gives the protein CASSPGLAGHEQYF.

This sequence joins TRBV15 and TRBJ1-5; a weak D match, TRBD1 (5 bases). V was cut by 1 base and J by 2 bases, with 12 bases left in between. From germline, CDR1 is LNHNV and CDR2 YYDKDF (reference sequence). This CDR3 contains 16 residues. Here the CDR3 DNA reads TGTGCCACCAGCAGAGGATTCTTGACAGGCAATCAGCCCCAGCATTTT. This translates into CATSRGFLTGNQPQHF.